This T cell receptor (beta chain) was sequenced in a study of cytomegalovirus exposure and HLA in healthy donors. Regarding this clone: Its matching antigen is unknown.

With 60 Vbeta and 13 Jbeta primers, the PCR was carried out. Repertoires were generated with immunoSEQ multiplex PCR, while TCRdb's copy carries only in-frame clones and drops some. In the table there are roughly 120,000 clones, around 80% of which are singletons. CDR1 and CDR2 (germline): SQVTM, ANQGSEA. This CDR3 has 13 residues. V was pared by 3 bases and J by 2 bases, with 11 bases between. Study findings and constraints: Only CMV serostatus was available as immune exposure information. Further analysis was carried out later, and it showed several of the most significant clusters appearing linked to common viral pathogens. TCR beta chains numbering approximately 150 were designated cytomegalovirus-associated. The classifier, whose performance was assessed in both the original and validation cohorts, reportedly diagnosed cytomegalovirus status with high specificity and sensitivity.

The chain links TRBV29-1 to TRBJ2-7; a weak D match, TRBD2 (6 bases). This clonotype was obtained from a man in his forties or fifties in good health and CMV-seronegative. The sequenced material came from PBMCs. The CDR3 here is CSVDPSATYEQYF. The CDR3 region has the DNA TGCAGCGTTGACCCTAGCGCGACCTACGAGCAGTACTTC.